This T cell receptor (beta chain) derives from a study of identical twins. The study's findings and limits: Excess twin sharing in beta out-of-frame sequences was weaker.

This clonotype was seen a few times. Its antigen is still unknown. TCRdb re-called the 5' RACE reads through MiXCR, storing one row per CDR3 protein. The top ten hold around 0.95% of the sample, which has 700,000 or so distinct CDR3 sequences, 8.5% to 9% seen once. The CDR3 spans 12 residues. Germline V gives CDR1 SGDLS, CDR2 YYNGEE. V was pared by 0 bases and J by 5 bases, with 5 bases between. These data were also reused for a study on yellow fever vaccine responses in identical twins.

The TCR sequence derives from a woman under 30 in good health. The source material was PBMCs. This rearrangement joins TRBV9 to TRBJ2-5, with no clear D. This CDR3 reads CASSVDSETQYF. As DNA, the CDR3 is TGTGCCAGCAGCGTAGATTCGGAGACCCAGTACTTC. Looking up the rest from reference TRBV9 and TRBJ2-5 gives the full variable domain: DSGVTQTPKHLITATGQRVTLRCSPRSGDLSVYWYQQSLDQGLQFLIQYYNGEERAKGNILERFSAQQFPDLHSELNLSSLELGDSALYFCASSVDSETQYFGPGTRLLVL.